The present entry profiles one T cell receptor beta chain with its context. This sample is drawn from a study of blood T cell repertoires in COVID-19. The authors' processing: Amplification from reference gene primers served as the basis for estimated nucleated cell counts. The protocol was immunoSEQ multiplex PCR, while the TCRdb copy is restricted to in-frame clones and leaves out a portion. V, J and clone size derive from that table, while D and trimming were established from the DNA sequence. The data hold about 250,000 clones, with about 90% observed a single time. Living in 24 US areas, the participants were between roughly 18 and 95 years of age. Participant-reported clinical history was the basis for cohort assignment. V was pared by 0 bases and J by 8 bases, with 15 bases between. The CDR3 is 15 amino acids. The germline CDR1 and CDR2 sequences are SGHRS and YFSETQ.

This clonotype was sampled from a woman aged 30 to 39 with acute COVID-19. The sequencing input was PBMCs or T cells enriched from blood (not recorded which). V is TRBV5-1 and J is TRBJ2-1, with a tentative D call TRBD1 (6 bases). The CDR3 loop reads CASSLGTGSVDEQFF. As DNA, the CDR3 is TGCGCCAGCAGCTTGGGCACAGGGAGTGTCGATGAGCAGTTCTTC.